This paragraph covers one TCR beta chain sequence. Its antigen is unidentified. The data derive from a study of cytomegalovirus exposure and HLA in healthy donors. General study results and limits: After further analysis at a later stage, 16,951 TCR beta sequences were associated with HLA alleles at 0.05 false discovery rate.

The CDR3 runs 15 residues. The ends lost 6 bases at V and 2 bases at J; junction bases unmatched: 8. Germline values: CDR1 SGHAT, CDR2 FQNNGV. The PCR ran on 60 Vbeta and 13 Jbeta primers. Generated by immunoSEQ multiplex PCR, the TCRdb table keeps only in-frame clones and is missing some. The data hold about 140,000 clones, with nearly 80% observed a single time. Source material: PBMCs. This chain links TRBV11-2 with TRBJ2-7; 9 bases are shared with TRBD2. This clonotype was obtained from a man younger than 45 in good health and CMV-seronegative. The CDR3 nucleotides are TGTGCCAGCAGTTGGGGACTAGCAGCAACCTACGAGCAGTACTTC. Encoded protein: CASSWGLAATYEQYF.